The rows below give T cell receptor beta chains drawn from one sample of a study of blood T cell repertoires in COVID-19. The table came from immunoSEQ multiplex PCR; TCRdb's copy has only in-frame clones and leaves some out. Seen here are 150,000 to 200,000 clones, around 82% observed once, and the top ten hold around 7%. The source material was PBMCs or T cells enriched from blood (not recorded which). These receptors were taken from a man aged 40-49 years who had recovered from COVID-19. The CDR3 runs from the conserved cysteine through the conserved F or W. Each record gives: D gene, clone size, V gene, J gene, CDR3 DNA, CDR3 protein. The D gene is left open where the match is weak. The size field is filled for only some rows; it gives once, few, many or a size class.

NA,NA,TRBV5-1,TRBJ2-6,TGCGCCAGCACGGACAGTCTCTCTCTCGTCCTGACTTTC,CASTDSLSLVLTF
NA,NA,TRBV19,TRBJ1-5,TGTGCCAGTAGTAAAGCTTATAGCAATCAGCCCCAGCATTTT,CASSKAYSNQPQHF
NA,NA,TRBV7-3,TRBJ1-5,TGTGCCACCCTGAGAAATCAGCCCCAGCATTTT,CATLRNQPQHF
NA,NA,TRBV7-6,TRBJ2-5,TGTGCCAGCAGCTTGCTTTTTCAGGGGCAAGAGACCCAGTACTTC,CASSLLFQGQETQYF
NA,NA,TRBV19,TRBJ1-5,TGTGCCTCTGATCACAGGGCTTATAGCAATCAGCCCCAGCATTTT,CASDHRAYSNQPQHF
TRBD1,NA,TRBV10-3,TRBJ1-5,TGTGCCATCAGTGAGTCGAACAGGGGGGAACAGCCCCAGCATTTT,CAISESNRGEQPQHF
TRBD1,NA,TRBV2,TRBJ1-1,TGTGCCAGCAGTCAAGGGACAGGGAACACTGAAGCTTTCTTT,CASSQGTGNTEAFF
TRBD1,NA,TRBV5-5,TRBJ1-1,TGTGCCAGCAGCCCTCCGGGACAGGGACCTGAAGCTTTCTTT,CASSPPGQGPEAFF
NA,NA,TRBV29-1,TRBJ1-1,TGCAGCGTTGAACGCCAGGAAGGAACTGAAGCTTTCTTT,CSVERQEGTEAFF
NA,NA,TRBV6-5,TRBJ1-6,TGTGCCAGCCAATTCTCCTATAATTCACCCCTCCACTTT,CASQFSYNSPLHF
NA,NA,TRBV5-4,TRBJ1-1,TGTGCCAGCAGCACCGGGCCTCGGGGGGGGGACACTGAAGCTTTCTTT,CASSTGPRGGDTEAFF
NA,NA,TRBV7-3,TRBJ2-2,TGTGCCAGCAGCTCAACCGGGGAGCTGTTTTTT,CASSSTGELFF
TRBD2,NA,TRBV30,TRBJ2-3,TGTGCCTGGGCCACGGGACTAGCGGGGGGAGCTTTCACAGATACGCAGTATTTT,CAWATGLAGGAFTDTQYF
NA,NA,TRBV19,TRBJ1-5,TGTGCCAGTAAATGGGCAACAGGGAGGGGCAATCAGCCCCAGCATTTT,CASKWATGRGNQPQHF
NA,NA,TRBV10-3,TRBJ1-2,TGTGCCATCAGTGGAGGTTTCTGGGACTATGGCTACACCTTC,CAISGGFWDYGYTF
NA,NA,TRBV2,TRBJ2-3,TGTGCCAGCATCCAGCGGCGCACAGATACGCAGTATTTT,CASIQRRTDTQYF
NA,NA,TRBV13,TRBJ1-6,TGTGCCAGCAGCTTAAATATCGCGCGGGTTCCCTCACCCCTCCACTTT,CASSLNIARVPSPLHF
NA,NA,TRBV5-1,TRBJ2-1,TGCGCCAGCAGCTTGGAGCCAGGGTTCCATGAGCAGTTCTTC,CASSLEPGFHEQFF
NA,once,TRBV3-1/TRBV3-2,TRBJ1-1,TGTGCCAGCAGCCAAGATCGGGTGAGTGCTTTCTTT,CASSQDRVSAFF
NA,NA,TRBV2,TRBJ1-5,TGTGCCAGCAGTGGGCAGGGTGGTCAGCCCCAGCATTTT,CASSGQGGQPQHF
TRBD1,NA,TRBV3-1/TRBV3-2,TRBJ1-2,TGTGCCAGCAGCCAAGATCTTGCGGGACAGGGGAACTATGGCTACACCTTC,CASSQDLAGQGNYGYTF
NA,NA,TRBV7-9,TRBJ1-1,TGTGCCAGCAGCGACGGACAGAAGAACACTGAAGCTTTCTTT,CASSDGQKNTEAFF
TRBD1,NA,TRBV6-5,TRBJ1-2,TGTGCCAGCAGTTCGCGACAGGGGGCCGGCTATGGCTACACCTTC,CASSSRQGAGYGYTF
TRBD1,NA,TRBV28,TRBJ1-6,TGTGCCAGCAGTTTATGGGGACAGACCTCCTATAATTCACCCCTCCACTTT,CASSLWGQTSYNSPLHF
TRBD1,NA,TRBV11-2,TRBJ1-2,TGTGCCAGCAGCCGGACAGGGTTCTATGGCTACACCTTC,CASSRTGFYGYTF
TRBD1,few,TRBV2,TRBJ1-1,TGTGCCAGCAGTGACCCAGGGGGCTCGAACACTGAAGCTTTCTTT,CASSDPGGSNTEAFF
NA,NA,TRBV4-2,TRBJ1-6,TGTGCCAGCAGCCAGGACAGCTCCTATAATTCACCCCTCCACTTT,CASSQDSSYNSPLHF
TRBD1,NA,TRBV6-6,TRBJ2-2,TGTGCCAGCAGCTCTGCCCTAGGGGGCAACCTCGCGAACACCGGGGAGCTGTTTTTT,CASSSALGGNLANTGELFF
TRBD1,NA,TRBV5-5,TRBJ2-3,TGTGCCAGCGTCGGGACAGGGCTACCAGATACGCAGTATTTT,CASVGTGLPDTQYF
TRBD1,NA,TRBV18,TRBJ1-5,TGTGCCAGCTCACTACAGGGGTATAGCAATCAGCCCCAGCATTTT,CASSLQGYSNQPQHF
TRBD1,NA,TRBV10-3,TRBJ2-7,TGTGCCATCAGTGAGTCGGCAGGGGGTCCCTACGAGCAGTACTTC,CAISESAGGPYEQYF